The clone carrying this T cell receptor (beta chain) has a count of ten or more. Its antigen is not known. This specimen comes from a study of post-analysis software for immune sequencing data. Unique molecular identifiers tagged the TCR beta cDNA libraries. One entry per CDR3 protein, called by TCRdb with MiXCR from the PCR reads. The sample includes approximately 160,000 distinct CDR3 sequences, 25% to 35% of them seen just once. The CDR3 length is 12 residues. CDR1 and CDR2 (germline): MNHNY, SVGAGI (reference sequence). The junction had 0 bases not matched to a gene; V was cut back by 8 bases and J by 3 bases. Study results and caveats: Controls showed lower frequencies than patients for a few TRBV segments, and TRBV5-6, TRBV5-1 and TRBV20-1 were among these.

Sample: blood. The chain has TRBV6-6 and TRBJ2-1, with 8 bases identical to TRBD1. The receptor was isolated from a girl aged 10 to 17 with multiple sclerosis. In DNA form, the CDR3 reads TGTGCCAGCGGACAGGGCTACAATGAGCAGTTCTTC. It is translated as CASGQGYNEQFF.